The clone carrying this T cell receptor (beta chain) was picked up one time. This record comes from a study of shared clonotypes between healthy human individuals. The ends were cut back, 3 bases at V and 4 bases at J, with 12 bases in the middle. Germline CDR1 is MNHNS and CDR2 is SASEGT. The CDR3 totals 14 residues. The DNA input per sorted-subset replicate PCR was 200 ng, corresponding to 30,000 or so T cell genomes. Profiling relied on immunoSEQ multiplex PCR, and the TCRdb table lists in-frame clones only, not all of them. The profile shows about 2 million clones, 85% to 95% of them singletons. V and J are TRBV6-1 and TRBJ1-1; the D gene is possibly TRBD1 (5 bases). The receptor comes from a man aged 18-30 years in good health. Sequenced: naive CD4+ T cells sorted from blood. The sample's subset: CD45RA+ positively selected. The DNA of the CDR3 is TGTGCCAGCAGTGAGTCAGGGTGGCGCACTGAAGCTTTCTTT. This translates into CASSESGWRTEAFF.